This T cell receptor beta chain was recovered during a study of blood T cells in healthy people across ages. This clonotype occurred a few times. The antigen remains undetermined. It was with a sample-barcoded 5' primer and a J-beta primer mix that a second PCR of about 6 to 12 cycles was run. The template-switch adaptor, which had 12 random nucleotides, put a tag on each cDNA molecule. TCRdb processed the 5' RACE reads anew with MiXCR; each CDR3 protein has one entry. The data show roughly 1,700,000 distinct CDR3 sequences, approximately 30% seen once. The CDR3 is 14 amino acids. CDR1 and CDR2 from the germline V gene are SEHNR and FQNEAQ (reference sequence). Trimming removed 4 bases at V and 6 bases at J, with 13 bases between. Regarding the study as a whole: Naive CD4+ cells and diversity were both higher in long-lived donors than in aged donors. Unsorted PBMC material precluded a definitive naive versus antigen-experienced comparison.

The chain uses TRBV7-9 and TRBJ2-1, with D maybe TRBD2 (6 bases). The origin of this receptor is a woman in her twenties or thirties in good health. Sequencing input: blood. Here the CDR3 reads CASSWDSGRNEQFF. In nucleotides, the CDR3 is TGTGCCAGCAGCTGGGACTCAGGCCGCAATGAGCAGTTCTTC.